This TCR beta chain stems from a study of blood T cell repertoires in COVID-19. Study-wide background: Material from acute and convalescent COVID-19 was sourced from the United States, Italy and Spain. T cells, B-cell-depleted T cells, or PBMCs supplied cDNA or gDNA.

The V gene end was trimmed by 3 bases and the J gene end by 6 bases; junction bases not matched to a gene: 9. CDR1 is SGHRS, CDR2 YFSETQ, per germline. The CDR3 runs 15 residues. The count of this clone is one. TCRdb's copy holds only in-frame clones and misses some; the assay was immunoSEQ multiplex PCR. The data contain about 91,000 clones, 70% to 90% of them seen just once; the ten biggest clones take up around 4.5%. This clonotype was sampled from a man between 65 and 85 years old with acute or convalescent COVID-19. Sequenced: peripheral blood. The chain uses TRBV5-1 and TRBJ1-1, with 9 bases matching TRBD1. CDR3 nucleotide sequence: TGCGCCAGCAGCTGGGGACAGGGCTTGGAATCTGAAGCTTTCTTT. It is translated as CASSWGQGLESEAFF.